A selection of T cell receptor beta chains follows, all from one sample in a study of blood T cell repertoires in COVID-19. Clones were sequenced by immunoSEQ multiplex PCR, and TCRdb holds only the in-frame ones, with some missing. Of some 220,000 clones listed, 82% are singletons. Sequences were obtained from peripheral blood. The receptors here all came from a woman aged 70 to 79 with COVID-19, enrolled during active disease. Both conserved end residues are part of each CDR3. D genes are given only for firm matches. Part of the rows lack a size; the others show once, few, many or a class for expanded clones.

clone size: -
J gene: TRBJ2-3
D gene: TRBD2
V gene: TRBV2
CDR3 protein: CASSGLAGGSDTQYF
CDR3 DNA: TGTGCCAGCAGTGGACTAGCGGGGGGGAGTGATACGCAGTATTTT

clone size: -
J gene: TRBJ2-5
D gene: -
V gene: TRBV5-1
CDR3 protein: CASSTLTGSVQETQYF
CDR3 DNA: TGCGCCAGCAGCACCTTGACAGGCAGTGTACAAGAGACCCAGTACTTC

clone size: once
J gene: TRBJ2-7
D gene: TRBD2
V gene: TRBV6-2/TRBV6-3
CDR3 protein: CASSEAAGGTYEQYF
CDR3 DNA: TGTGCCAGCAGCGAGGCTGCGGGAGGAACTTACGAGCAGTACTTC

clone size: once
J gene: TRBJ2-3
D gene: -
V gene: TRBV4-3
CDR3 protein: CASSRSADTQYF
CDR3 DNA: TGCGCCAGCAGCCGGAGCGCAGATACGCAGTATTTT

clone size: -
J gene: TRBJ2-1
D gene: TRBD2
V gene: TRBV28
CDR3 protein: CASSPGREERQFF
CDR3 DNA: TGTGCCAGCAGCCCCGGGCGGGAGGAAAGGCAGTTCTTC

clone size: few
J gene: TRBJ2-3
D gene: TRBD2
V gene: TRBV2
CDR3 protein: CASSANSGRSDTQYF
CDR3 DNA: TGTGCCAGCAGTGCGAATAGCGGGAGATCAGATACGCAGTATTTT

clone size: -
J gene: TRBJ1-3
D gene: TRBD1
V gene: TRBV6-1
CDR3 protein: CASSVDGQGGGNTIYF
CDR3 DNA: TGTGCCAGCAGTGTGGACGGACAGGGAGGTGGAAACACCATATATTTT

clone size: -
J gene: TRBJ1-3
D gene: TRBD1
V gene: TRBV30
CDR3 protein: CAWIRDSFGNTIYF
CDR3 DNA: TGTGCCTGGATCCGGGACAGTTTTGGAAACACCATATATTTT

clone size: -
J gene: TRBJ1-6
D gene: TRBD1
V gene: TRBV10-3
CDR3 protein: CAISGTGAAKGSPLHF
CDR3 DNA: TGTGCCATCAGCGGGACAGGGGCCGCGAAGGGTTCACCCCTCCACTTT

clone size: -
J gene: TRBJ1-1
D gene: TRBD1
V gene: TRBV30
CDR3 protein: CAWSVLGQGMNTEAFF
CDR3 DNA: TGTGCCTGGAGTGTACTGGGACAGGGGATGAACACTGAAGCTTTCTTT

clone size: -
J gene: TRBJ2-7
D gene: -
V gene: TRBV3-1/TRBV3-2
CDR3 protein: CASSVTAGSYEQYF
CDR3 DNA: TGTGCCAGCAGTGTCACAGCGGGTTCCTACGAGCAGTACTTC

clone size: -
J gene: TRBJ1-6
D gene: -
V gene: TRBV27
CDR3 protein: CASSFVDAPLHF
CDR3 DNA: TGTGCCAGCAGTTTTGTAGATGCACCCCTCCACTTT

clone size: -
J gene: TRBJ2-5
D gene: TRBD2
V gene: TRBV19
CDR3 protein: CASSIGLTSGSERLAETQYF
CDR3 DNA: TGTGCCAGTAGTATCGGTTTGACGAGCGGGAGTGAGAGGTTGGCAGAGACCCAGTACTTC

clone size: -
J gene: TRBJ1-2
D gene: -
V gene: TRBV6-5
CDR3 protein: CASSYNQGTFSYGYTF
CDR3 DNA: TGTGCCAGCAGTTATAACCAGGGCACTTTTTCCTATGGCTACACCTTC

clone size: -
J gene: TRBJ2-2
D gene: TRBD1
V gene: TRBV10-3
CDR3 protein: CAISESFAGQGITGELFF
CDR3 DNA: TGTGCCATCAGTGAGTCTTTTGCCGGACAGGGTATCACCGGGGAGCTGTTTTTT

clone size: -
J gene: TRBJ2-1
D gene: -
V gene: TRBV28
CDR3 protein: CASSPAGNLNEQFF
CDR3 DNA: TGTGCCAGCAGTCCTGCGGGGAATCTAAATGAGCAGTTCTTC

clone size: -
J gene: TRBJ2-7
D gene: TRBD2
V gene: TRBV6-5
CDR3 protein: CASTGAGAYEQYF
CDR3 DNA: TGTGCCAGCACGGGAGCGGGAGCATACGAGCAGTACTTC

clone size: -
J gene: TRBJ1-2
D gene: TRBD1
V gene: TRBV30
CDR3 protein: CAWSTRQGARLNYGYTF
CDR3 DNA: TGTGCCTGGAGTACCAGACAGGGGGCGAGACTTAACTATGGCTACACCTTC

clone size: -
J gene: TRBJ2-7
D gene: TRBD1
V gene: TRBV7-2
CDR3 protein: CASSLATGGLLSYEQYF
CDR3 DNA: TGTGCCAGCAGCTTAGCAACAGGGGGCCTCCTCTCCTACGAGCAGTACTTC

clone size: -
J gene: TRBJ1-5
D gene: TRBD1
V gene: TRBV5-6
CDR3 protein: CASSAGTGSSNQPQHF
CDR3 DNA: TGTGCCAGCAGCGCCGGGACAGGGTCGAGCAATCAGCCCCAGCATTTT

clone size: -
J gene: TRBJ2-1
D gene: -
V gene: TRBV6-5
CDR3 protein: CASSIREKFF
CDR3 DNA: TGTGCCAGCAGTATAAGGGAGAAGTTCTTC

clone size: once
J gene: TRBJ2-7
D gene: TRBD2
V gene: TRBV27
CDR3 protein: CASSFRGDSYEQYF
CDR3 DNA: TGTGCCAGCAGTTTTCGGGGGGACTCCTACGAGCAGTACTTC

clone size: few
J gene: TRBJ2-7
D gene: TRBD2
V gene: TRBV29-1
CDR3 protein: CSVLLREFSYEQYF
CDR3 DNA: TGCAGCGTTTTATTGCGGGAGTTCTCCTACGAGCAGTACTTC

clone size: -
J gene: TRBJ1-3
D gene: -
V gene: TRBV7-6
CDR3 protein: CASSPQADSGNTIYF
CDR3 DNA: TGTGCCAGCAGTCCACAGGCGGACTCTGGAAACACCATATATTTT

clone size: -
J gene: TRBJ2-2
D gene: -
V gene: TRBV7-2
CDR3 protein: CASSTYTGELFF
CDR3 DNA: TGTGCCAGCAGCACTTACACCGGGGAGCTGTTTTTT

clone size: -
J gene: TRBJ1-1
D gene: -
V gene: TRBV5-8
CDR3 protein: CASSLEWTLNTEAFF
CDR3 DNA: TGTGCCAGCAGCTTGGAATGGACACTGAACACTGAAGCTTTCTTT

clone size: -
J gene: TRBJ2-3
D gene: -
V gene: TRBV9
CDR3 protein: CASSVAGRVADTQYF
CDR3 DNA: TGTGCCAGCAGCGTAGCCGGGAGAGTAGCGGATACGCAGTATTTT

clone size: -
J gene: TRBJ2-3
D gene: -
V gene: TRBV2
CDR3 protein: CASSPEAPTDTQYF
CDR3 DNA: TGTGCCAGCAGTCCTGAAGCCCCCACAGATACGCAGTATTTT

clone size: -
J gene: TRBJ2-1
D gene: -
V gene: TRBV12-3/TRBV12-4
CDR3 protein: CASRWREHNEQFF
CDR3 DNA: TGTGCCAGCAGATGGAGGGAACACAATGAGCAGTTCTTC

clone size: -
J gene: TRBJ2-3
D gene: TRBD1
V gene: TRBV3-1/TRBV3-2
CDR3 protein: CASSHHTAGQGVFFGTDTQYF
CDR3 DNA: TGTGCCAGCAGCCATCACACCGCAGGACAGGGGGTTTTTTTCGGCACAGATACGCAGTATTTT

clone size: -
J gene: TRBJ1-2
D gene: -
V gene: TRBV20-1
CDR3 protein: CSASSGAYGYTF
CDR3 DNA: TGCAGTGCTAGTTCGGGAGCGTATGGCTACACCTTC

clone size: -
J gene: TRBJ1-5
D gene: -
V gene: TRBV19
CDR3 protein: CASSPTTGSQPQHF
CDR3 DNA: TGTGCCAGTAGCCCCACAACAGGGAGTCAGCCCCAGCATTTT

clone size: -
J gene: TRBJ1-1
D gene: TRBD1
V gene: TRBV29-1
CDR3 protein: CSVEEGQRNTEAFF
CDR3 DNA: TGCAGCGTTGAAGAGGGACAGCGGAACACTGAAGCTTTCTTT

clone size: -
J gene: TRBJ1-2
D gene: -
V gene: TRBV28
CDR3 protein: CASSLNAGYGYTF
CDR3 DNA: TGTGCCAGCAGTTTAAATGCGGGGTATGGCTACACCTTC

clone size: few
J gene: TRBJ2-7
D gene: TRBD1
V gene: TRBV27
CDR3 protein: CASRGGTGRSYEQYF
CDR3 DNA: TGTGCCAGCAGAGGGGGGACAGGGCGCTCCTACGAGCAGTACTTC

clone size: -
J gene: TRBJ2-1
D gene: TRBD2
V gene: TRBV5-1
CDR3 protein: CASSRGSSGRALMGEQFF
CDR3 DNA: TGCGCCAGCAGCCGGGGGTCTAGCGGGAGGGCCCTTATGGGTGAGCAGTTCTTC

clone size: -
J gene: TRBJ2-1
D gene: TRBD1
V gene: TRBV5-5
CDR3 protein: CASSAGTGTLTEQFF
CDR3 DNA: TGTGCCAGCAGCGCCGGGACAGGGACCCTAACTGAGCAGTTCTTC

clone size: -
J gene: TRBJ1-6
D gene: TRBD1
V gene: TRBV30
CDR3 protein: CAWIPLDRGNSPLHF
CDR3 DNA: TGTGCCTGGATTCCGTTGGACAGGGGAAATTCACCCCTCCACTTT

clone size: -
J gene: TRBJ2-5
D gene: -
V gene: TRBV5-6
CDR3 protein: CASSLQALTRETQYF
CDR3 DNA: TGTGCCAGCAGCTTGCAAGCGCTGACTAGGGAGACCCAGTACTTC

clone size: -
J gene: TRBJ2-5
D gene: -
V gene: TRBV5-4
CDR3 protein: CASSLGADSQETQYF
CDR3 DNA: TGTGCCAGCAGCTTGGGAGCAGACAGCCAAGAGACCCAGTACTTC

clone size: -
J gene: TRBJ2-1
D gene: -
V gene: TRBV7-9
CDR3 protein: CASSLASRVLAHYNEQFF
CDR3 DNA: TGTGCCAGCAGCTTAGCGTCAAGAGTACTAGCTCATTACAATGAGCAGTTCTTC

clone size: -
J gene: TRBJ2-7
D gene: TRBD1
V gene: TRBV4-3
CDR3 protein: CASSQGAGTGVYEQYF
CDR3 DNA: TGCGCCAGCAGCCAAGGGGCAGGGACAGGAGTTTACGAGCAGTACTTC

clone size: -
J gene: TRBJ2-3
D gene: -
V gene: TRBV11-2
CDR3 protein: CASSLPGRITDTQYF
CDR3 DNA: TGTGCCAGCAGCTTACCGGGAAGGATAACAGATACGCAGTATTTT

clone size: -
J gene: TRBJ2-3
D gene: -
V gene: TRBV5-5
CDR3 protein: CASSLYGISTDTQYF
CDR3 DNA: TGTGCCAGCAGCTTGTACGGGATAAGCACAGATACGCAGTATTTT

clone size: -
J gene: TRBJ1-1
D gene: -
V gene: TRBV4-3
CDR3 protein: CASSTAPVGQQNTEAFF
CDR3 DNA: TGCGCCAGCAGCACCGCCCCGGTGGGGCAGCAGAACACTGAAGCTTTCTTT